This T cell receptor beta chain was obtained from a study of spatial heterogeneity in lung cancer (dated by TCRdb to between 2019 and 2020). Context from the whole study: Beta-chain transcripts were consistently detected in greater numbers than alpha-chain transcripts, which likely reflected higher beta-chain transcript abundance. In non-small cell lung cancer, the study quantitatively compared TCR alpha and beta repertoires across several tumor regions, matched nontumor lung, and blood. In the raw uncorrected reads, each unique combination of TCR and UMI appeared more than ten times on average. Nonsynonymous mutation counts, determined by whole-exome sequencing of tumor tissue, were related to TCR repertoire features. At surgery, hundreds of tumor regions, roughly 62 matched nontumor lung samples and 56 PBMC samples were TCR-sequenced for both alpha and beta chains. Broad study findings and their caveats: Ubiquitous expanded tumor TCRs were found in blood more often at tumor resection than at routine follow-up. Additional single-cell paired TCR alpha and beta sequencing was considered necessary to confirm, at a functional level, the hypothesis that regional TCRs recognize regional mutations.

CDR1 and CDR2 (GTSNPN, SVGIG) derive from the germline V gene (reference sequence). Trimming removed 4 bases from V and 2 bases from J, leaving 9 bases between the germline ends. The CDR3 contains 13 residues, cysteine and phenylalanine counted. The entry retains the CDR3 DNA only, 39 bases that are in frame from base 1. There are many counts of this clonotype. Its binding antigen is unknown. Nothing much larger sits one base from this clone, and base qualities are not available. Libraries were constructed by 5' RACE. Sequencing used a NextSeq 500. The TCR library protocol attached a unique molecular identifier to each TCR cDNA molecule to allow correction of PCR and sequencing errors. As for the original processing: TCR identification, UMI-based error correction and CDR3 extraction were performed with Decombinator tools. TCRs above a frequency of 2 per 1,000, corresponding to the top 1% of the tumor frequency distribution, were defined as expanded. Renyi diversity was calculated using the R vegan package after each repertoire was subsampled 100 times to 5,000 TCRs. CDR3 similarity networks were built from amino acid triplet string-kernel similarity, connecting CDR3s with pairwise similarity above 0.82. Clones were called with MiXCR by TCRdb after fastp trimmed the public reads at Q25, and only in-frame beta chains were retained. Rows are unified per CDR3 protein, each entry keeping the most common DNA and genes. The authors' filters were not applied to this entry. Here the sample has 75,000 or so distinct CDR3 sequences; about 8% occur a single time. The ten biggest clones cover 6.8% of the sample.

What this sample's time point label stands for: sample taken at primary tumor resection. Samples were obtained from 70 to 85 patients with early-stage, untreated non-small cell lung cancer from the lung TRACERx cohort. Without any cell sorting, TCR sequencing was performed on whole RNA extracted either from tumor and nontumor lung tissue or from cryopreserved PBMC samples. Patients were selected for TCR sequencing only if sufficient RNA was available from at least two tumor regions. Sequenced here: PBMCs, sampled at surgery. The chain is encoded by TRBV30 joined to TRBJ1-5; the D gene lacks a confident call. This sequence originates from a male donor with early-stage non-small cell lung cancer. Here the CDR3 is given as CAWNLEGNQPQHF. The nucleotide sequence is given as TGTGCCTGGAACTTGGAGGGCAATCAGCCCCAGCATTTT.